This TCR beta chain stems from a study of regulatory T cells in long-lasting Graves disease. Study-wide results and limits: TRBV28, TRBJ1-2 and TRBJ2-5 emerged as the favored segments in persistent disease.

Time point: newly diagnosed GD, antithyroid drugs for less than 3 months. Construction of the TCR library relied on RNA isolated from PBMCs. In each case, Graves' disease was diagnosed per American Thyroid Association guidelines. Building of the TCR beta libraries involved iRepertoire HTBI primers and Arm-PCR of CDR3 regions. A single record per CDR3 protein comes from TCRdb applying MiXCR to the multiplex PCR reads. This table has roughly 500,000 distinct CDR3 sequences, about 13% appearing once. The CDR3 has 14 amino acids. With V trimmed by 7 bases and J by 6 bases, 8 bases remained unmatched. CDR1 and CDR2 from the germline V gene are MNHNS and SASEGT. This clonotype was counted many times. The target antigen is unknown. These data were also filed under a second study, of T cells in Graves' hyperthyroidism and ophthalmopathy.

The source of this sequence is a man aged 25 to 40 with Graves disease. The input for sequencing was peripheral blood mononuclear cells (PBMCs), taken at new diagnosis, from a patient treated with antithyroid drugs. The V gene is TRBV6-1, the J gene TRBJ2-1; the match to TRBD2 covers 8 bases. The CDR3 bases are TGTGCCAGCACTCCAAGCGGGAGTAGCAATGAGCAGTTCTTC. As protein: CASTPSGSSNEQFF.